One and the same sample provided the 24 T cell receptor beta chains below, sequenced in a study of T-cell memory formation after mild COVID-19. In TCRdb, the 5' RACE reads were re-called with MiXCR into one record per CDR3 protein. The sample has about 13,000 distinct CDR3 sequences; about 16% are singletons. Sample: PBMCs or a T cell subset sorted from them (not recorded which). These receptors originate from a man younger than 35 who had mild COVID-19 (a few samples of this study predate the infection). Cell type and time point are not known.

CDR3 residues: CASSTTSGGANEQFF. Here the CDR3 DNA reads TGTGCCAGCAGTACAACTAGCGGGGGGGCTAATGAGCAGTTCTTC. The chain carries TRBV27 and TRBJ2-1; 13 nucleotides align to TRBD2. The CDR3 contains 15 residues. The germline V gene encodes CDR1 MNHEY and CDR2 SMNVEV (reference sequence). Germline trimming cut 5 bases from V and 7 bases from J; bases unmatched to any gene: 5.

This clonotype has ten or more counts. The CDR3 nucleotides are TGCGCCAGCAGCCAAGAATCAGGCAGCCACAATGAGCAGTTCTTC. Translating gives CASSQESGSHNEQFF. V gene TRBV4-3 combines with J gene TRBJ2-1; D is ambiguous. V was trimmed by 0 bases and J by 5 bases, leaving 11 bases between them. The CDR3 length is 15 residues. Germline CDR1 reads LGHNA; CDR2 reads YSLEER.

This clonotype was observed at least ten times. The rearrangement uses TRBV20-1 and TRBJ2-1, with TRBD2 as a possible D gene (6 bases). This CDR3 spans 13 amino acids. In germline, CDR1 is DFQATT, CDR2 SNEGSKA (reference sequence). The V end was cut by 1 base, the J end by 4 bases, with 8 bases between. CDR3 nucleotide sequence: TGCAGTGCTAGAGCGGGACTTTACAATGAGCAGTTCTTC. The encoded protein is CSARAGLYNEQFF.

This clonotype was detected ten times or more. This CDR3 reads CASSDDSIGLAGTDTQYF. The CDR3 region has the DNA TGCGCCAGCAGCGACGACTCCATCGGACTAGCTGGGACAGATACGCAGTATTTT. V gene TRBV4-1 combines with J gene TRBJ2-3, with 8 bases lining up with TRBD2. Losses at the gene ends were 5 bases for V and 3 bases for J; bases not matched to a gene: 16. The CDR3 is made up of 18 amino acids. CDR1 is MGHRA and CDR2 is YSYEKL in the germline V gene.

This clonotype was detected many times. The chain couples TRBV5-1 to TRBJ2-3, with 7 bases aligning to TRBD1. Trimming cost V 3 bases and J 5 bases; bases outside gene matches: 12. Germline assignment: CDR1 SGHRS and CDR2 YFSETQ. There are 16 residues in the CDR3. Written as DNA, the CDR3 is TGCGCCAGCAGCTCCAGCCGATACGACAGGGTAGATACGCAGTATTTT. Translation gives CASSSSRYDRVDTQYF.

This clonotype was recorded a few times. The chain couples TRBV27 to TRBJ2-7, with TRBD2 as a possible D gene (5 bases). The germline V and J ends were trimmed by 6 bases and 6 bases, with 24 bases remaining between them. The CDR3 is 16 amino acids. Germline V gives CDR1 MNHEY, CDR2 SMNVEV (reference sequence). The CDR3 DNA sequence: TGTGCCAGCAGCCCCGTGGCGCGGGTTTATAACTCCGAGCAGTACTTC. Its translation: CASSPVARVYNSEQYF.

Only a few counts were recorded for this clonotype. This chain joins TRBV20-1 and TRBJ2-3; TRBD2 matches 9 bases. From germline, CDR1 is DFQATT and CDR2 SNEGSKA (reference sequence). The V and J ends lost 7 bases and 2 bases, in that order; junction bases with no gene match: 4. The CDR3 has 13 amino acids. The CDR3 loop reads CSVAGGITDTQYF. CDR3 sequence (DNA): TGCAGTGTGGCGGGGGGGATCACAGATACGCAGTATTTT.

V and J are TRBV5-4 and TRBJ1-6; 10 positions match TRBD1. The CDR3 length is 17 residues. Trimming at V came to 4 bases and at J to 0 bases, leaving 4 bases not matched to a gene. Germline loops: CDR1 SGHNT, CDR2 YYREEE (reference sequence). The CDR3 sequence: CASSLDRGLSYNSPLHF. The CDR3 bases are TGTGCCAGCAGCCTAGACAGGGGGCTCTCCTATAATTCACCCCTCCACTTT.

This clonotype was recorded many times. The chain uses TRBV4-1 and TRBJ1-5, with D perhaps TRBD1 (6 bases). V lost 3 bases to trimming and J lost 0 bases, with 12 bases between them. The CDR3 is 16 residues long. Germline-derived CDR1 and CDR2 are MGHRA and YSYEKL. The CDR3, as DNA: TGCGCCAGCAGCCACCTGCACAGGGATAGCAATCAGCCCCAGCATTTT. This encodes CASSHLHRDSNQPQHF.

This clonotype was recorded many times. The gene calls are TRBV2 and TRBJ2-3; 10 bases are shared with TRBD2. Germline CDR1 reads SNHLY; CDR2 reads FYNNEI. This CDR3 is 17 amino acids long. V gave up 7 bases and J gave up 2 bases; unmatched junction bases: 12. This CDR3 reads CASTIAYLAGDTDTQYF. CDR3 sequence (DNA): TGTGCCAGCACCATAGCCTATCTAGCGGGGGACACAGATACGCAGTATTTT.

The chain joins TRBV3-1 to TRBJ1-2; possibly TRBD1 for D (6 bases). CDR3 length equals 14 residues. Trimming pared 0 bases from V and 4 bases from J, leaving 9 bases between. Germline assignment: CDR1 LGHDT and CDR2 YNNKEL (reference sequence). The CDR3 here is CASSQEDRFYGYTF. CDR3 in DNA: TGTGCCAGCAGCCAAGAAGACAGGTTCTATGGCTACACCTTC.

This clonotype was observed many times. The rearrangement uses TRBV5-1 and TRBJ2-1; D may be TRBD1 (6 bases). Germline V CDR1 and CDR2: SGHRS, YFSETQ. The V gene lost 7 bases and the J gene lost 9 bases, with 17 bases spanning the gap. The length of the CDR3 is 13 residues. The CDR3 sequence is CASEDQGSGEQFF. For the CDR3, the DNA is TGCGCCAGCGAGGACCAGGGGTCCGGTGAGCAGTTCTTC.

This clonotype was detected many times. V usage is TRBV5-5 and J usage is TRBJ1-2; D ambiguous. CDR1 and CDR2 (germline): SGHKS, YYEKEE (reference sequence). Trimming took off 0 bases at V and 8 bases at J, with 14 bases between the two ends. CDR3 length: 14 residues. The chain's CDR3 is CASSLVPEKVGYTF. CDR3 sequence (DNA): TGTGCCAGCAGCTTGGTGCCAGAGAAGGTCGGCTACACCTTC.

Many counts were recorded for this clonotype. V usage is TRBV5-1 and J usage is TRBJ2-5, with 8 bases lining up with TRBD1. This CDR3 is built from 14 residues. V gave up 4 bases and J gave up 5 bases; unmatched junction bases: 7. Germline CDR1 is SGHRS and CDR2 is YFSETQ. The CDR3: CASSLRTGWETQYF. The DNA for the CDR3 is TGCGCCAGCAGCCTCAGGACAGGGTGGGAGACCCAGTACTTC.

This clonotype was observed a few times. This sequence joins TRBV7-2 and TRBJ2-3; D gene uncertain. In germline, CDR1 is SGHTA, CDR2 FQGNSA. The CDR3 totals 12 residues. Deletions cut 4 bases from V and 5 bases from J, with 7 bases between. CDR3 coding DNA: TGTGCCAGCAGCTCGCTACTAGATACGCAGTATTTT. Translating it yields CASSSLLDTQYF.

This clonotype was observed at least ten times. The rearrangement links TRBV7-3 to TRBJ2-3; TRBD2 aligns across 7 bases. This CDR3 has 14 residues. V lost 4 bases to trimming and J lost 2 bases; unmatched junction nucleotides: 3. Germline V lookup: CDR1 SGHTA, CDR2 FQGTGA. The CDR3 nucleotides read TGTGCCAGCAGCTCCGGGACTAACACAGATACGCAGTATTTT. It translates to CASSSGTNTDTQYF.

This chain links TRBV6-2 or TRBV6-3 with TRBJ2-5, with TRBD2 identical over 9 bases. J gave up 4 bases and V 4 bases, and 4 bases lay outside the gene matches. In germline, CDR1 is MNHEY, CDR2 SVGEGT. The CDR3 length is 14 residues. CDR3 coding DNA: TGTGCCAGCAGTTGGACTAGCGTCCGAGAGACCCAGTACTTC. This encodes CASSWTSVRETQYF.

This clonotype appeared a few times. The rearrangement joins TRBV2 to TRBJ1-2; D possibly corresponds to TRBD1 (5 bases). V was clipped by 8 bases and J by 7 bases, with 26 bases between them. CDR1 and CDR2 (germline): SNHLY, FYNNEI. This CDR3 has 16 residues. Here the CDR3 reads CASSLVGRQGRSGYTF. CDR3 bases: TGTGCCAGCTCCCTTGTGGGGCGGCAGGGAAGGAGTGGCTACACCTTC.

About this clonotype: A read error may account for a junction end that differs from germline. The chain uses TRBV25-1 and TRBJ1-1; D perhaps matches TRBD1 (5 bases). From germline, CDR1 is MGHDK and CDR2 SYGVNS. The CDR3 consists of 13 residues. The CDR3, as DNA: TGTGCCAGCAGCCCAGGCCGGGGGACTGACGCTTTCTTT. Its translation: CASSPGRGTDAFF. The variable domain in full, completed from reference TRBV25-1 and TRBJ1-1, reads EADIYQTPRYLVIGTGKKITLECSQTMGHDKMYWYQQDPGMELHLIHYSYGVNSTEKGDLSSESTVSRIRTEHFPLTLESARPSHTSQYLCASSPGRGTDAFFGQGTRLTVV.

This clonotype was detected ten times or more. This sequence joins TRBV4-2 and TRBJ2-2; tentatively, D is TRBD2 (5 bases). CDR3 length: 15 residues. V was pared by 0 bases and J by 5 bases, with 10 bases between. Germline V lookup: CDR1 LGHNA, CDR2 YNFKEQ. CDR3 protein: CASSQELGSTGELFF. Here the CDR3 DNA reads TGTGCCAGCAGCCAAGAGCTGGGGAGTACCGGGGAGCTGTTTTTT.

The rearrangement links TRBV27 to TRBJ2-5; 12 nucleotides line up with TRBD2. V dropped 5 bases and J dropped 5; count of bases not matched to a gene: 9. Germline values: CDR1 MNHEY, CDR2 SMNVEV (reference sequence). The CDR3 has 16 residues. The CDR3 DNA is TGTGCCAGCAGTCCCCTCTCCGGGACTAGCGGGGAGACCCAGTACTTC. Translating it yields CASSPLSGTSGETQYF.

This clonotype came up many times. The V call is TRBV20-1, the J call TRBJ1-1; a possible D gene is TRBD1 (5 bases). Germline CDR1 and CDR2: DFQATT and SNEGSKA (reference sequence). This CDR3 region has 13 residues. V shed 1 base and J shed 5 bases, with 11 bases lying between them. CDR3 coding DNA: TGCAGTGCTAGAGTGAACGAGGGGACTGAAGCTTTCTTT. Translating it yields CSARVNEGTEAFF.

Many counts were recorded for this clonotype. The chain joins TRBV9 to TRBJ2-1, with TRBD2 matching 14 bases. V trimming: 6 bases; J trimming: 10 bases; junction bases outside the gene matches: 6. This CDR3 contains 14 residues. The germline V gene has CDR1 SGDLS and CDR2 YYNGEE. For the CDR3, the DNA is TGTGCCAGCACCGGGACTAGCGGGGGTAGGGAGCAGTTCTTC. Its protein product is CASTGTSGGREQFF.

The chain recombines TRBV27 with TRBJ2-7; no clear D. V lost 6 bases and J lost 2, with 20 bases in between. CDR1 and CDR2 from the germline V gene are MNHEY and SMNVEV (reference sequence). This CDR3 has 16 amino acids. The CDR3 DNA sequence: TGTGCCAGCAGCCCAAAGGGCGCCAGCTTTACCTACGAGCAGTACGTC. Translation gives CASSPKGASFTYEQYV.